These 9 T cell receptor beta chains were all obtained from the same sample, sequenced in a study of T-cell reconstitution after alpha-beta-depleted transplantation in children. Preparation of the TCRbeta library was carried out with unique molecular identifiers. MiXCR was run by TCRdb on the PCR reads, yielding one entry per CDR3 protein. Of fewer than 550,000 distinct CDR3 sequences listed, about an eighth are singletons. Sequences were derived from PBMCs, mostly from graft donor cells, sampled 180 days after TCRalphabeta/CD19-depleted stem cell transplant. The receptors were sampled from a female patient aged 2-15 years who had a stem cell transplant for aplastic anemia, so the T cells may come from the graft donor.

The rearrangement joins TRBV14 to TRBJ2-4; TRBD1 might be the D (6 bases). The CDR3 loop spans 16 amino acids. Trimming shortened V by 4 bases and J by 8 bases, and 21 bases separated the two germline ends. CDR1 is SGHDN, CDR2 FVKESK, per germline. The CDR3 DNA reads TGTGCCAGCAGCCGTGGACAGTCCCTTCTAGGAGACATTCAGTACTTC. This gives the protein CASSRGQSLLGDIQYF.

This clonotype was counted between two and nine times. The chain links TRBV18 to TRBJ2-7, with TRBD2 identical over 11 bases. Germline CDR1 is KGHSH and CDR2 is LQKENI. The CDR3 sequence is 18 residues long. Trimming removed 2 bases from V and 0 bases from J; junction bases left unmatched: 9. The CDR3 here is CASSPRLAGGPSSYEQYF. In DNA, the CDR3 is TGTGCCAGCTCACCAAGGCTAGCGGGAGGTCCCAGCTCCTACGAGCAGTACTTC.

This clonotype was recorded a few times. This chain joins TRBV27 and TRBJ2-2; TRBD2 is a possible D gene (7 bases). With 6 bases removed from V and 2 bases from J, the gap between germline ends came to 19 bases. The CDR3 covers 17 residues. Germline CDR1 reads MNHEY; CDR2 reads SMNVEV (reference sequence). CDR3: CASRLGGRGLNTGELFF. CDR3 nucleotide sequence: TGTGCCAGCAGACTCGGGGGGCGGGGACTTAACACCGGGGAGCTGTTTTTT.

This clonotype has just a few counts. V usage is TRBV12-3 or TRBV12-4 and J usage is TRBJ1-2; TRBD1 might be the D (5 bases). Trimming took off 6 bases at V and 12 bases at J, with 14 bases between the two ends. There are 11 residues in the CDR3. CDR3 in DNA: TGTGCCAGCAGCCGAGACAGCTTTAACACCTTC. Amino acids: CASSRDSFNTF.

The chain has TRBV7-8 and TRBJ2-7; unclear D gene. Trimming left V 2 bases short and J 2 bases short, with 13 bases between. From germline, CDR1 is SGHVS and CDR2 FQNEAQ. This CDR3 has 15 residues. The CDR3 sequence: CASSLSEQPPYEQYF. The CDR3 nucleotides read TGTGCCAGCAGCTTATCCGAACAGCCACCCTACGAGCAGTACTTC. The full variable domain, completed using reference TRBV7-8 and TRBJ2-7, is GAGVSQSPRYKVAKRGQDVALRCDPISGHVSLFWYQQALGQGPEFLTYFQNEAQLDKSGLPSDRFFAERPEGSVSTLKIQRTQQEDSAVYLCASSLSEQPPYEQYFGPGTRLTVT.

This clonotype has at least ten counts. CDR3 protein: CASSRPYNQPQHF. In DNA form, the CDR3 reads TGTGCCAGCAGCAGACCGTACAATCAGCCCCAGCATTTT. The chain combines TRBV28 with TRBJ1-5; D is uncertain. The CDR3 spans 13 residues. V was shortened by 6 bases and J by 3 bases, with 9 bases between the two germline ends. CDR1 and CDR2 from the germline V gene are MDHEN and SYDVKM.

The chain recombines TRBV20-1 with TRBJ2-3; 8 bases are shared with TRBD2. The length of the CDR3 is 15 residues. Germline CDR1 DFQATT, CDR2 SNEGSKA (reference sequence). Losses at the gene ends were 5 bases for V and 3 bases for J; bases not matched to a gene: 10. CDR3 sequence: CSAHRRGGRTDTQYF. DNA of the CDR3: TGCAGTGCTCACCGAAGGGGCGGGAGGACAGATACGCAGTATTTT.

The V gene is TRBV4-2, the J gene TRBJ2-1, with 9 bases fitting TRBD2. Germline CDR1 and CDR2: LGHNA and YNFKEQ. CDR3 length: 15 amino acids. The V segment lost 3 bases and the J segment 5 bases; nucleotides outside the gene matches: 5. CDR3 coding DNA: TGTGCCAGCAGCCAGGGGCGGGAGGGCCACAATGAGCAGTTCTTC. It yields the protein CASSQGREGHNEQFF.

This clonotype occurred a few times. The chain has TRBV27 and TRBJ2-7; the D is unclear. Germline V gene lookup returns CDR1 MNHEY and CDR2 SMNVEV (reference sequence). Trimming shortened V by 3 bases and J by 5 bases, and 8 bases separated the two germline ends. The CDR3 runs 12 residues. This CDR3 is CASSLLRNEQYV. The CDR3 DNA reads as TGTGCCAGCAGTTTGTTGAGGAACGAGCAGTACGTC.